This T cell receptor beta chain was documented in a study of cytomegalovirus exposure and HLA in healthy donors. Study as a whole: Out of about 180 million T cells, an earlier analysis found 117 million unique TCR beta sequences in total. Study observations and caveats: Later work found that TCR association rates differed between HLA loci; DRB1 had the most and HLA-C the fewest. Association of a missense DCLRE1C variant with TCR beta V- and J-gene trimming was reported in a later analysis. Being productive about 87% or about 30% of the time was typical of most TCR beta V segments in an earlier analysis.

This PCR relied on a set of 60 Vbeta primers and 13 Jbeta primers. Sequenced by immunoSEQ multiplex PCR; TCRdb stores in-frame clones only, minus some. The table gives 140,000 to 150,000 clones; the top ten clones make up 0.96% of it. For this clone: The target antigen is unknown.

The length of the CDR3 is 12 residues. V shed 0 bases and J shed 9 bases, with 6 bases lying between them. CDR1 GTSNPN and CDR2 SVGIG come from the germline V gene (reference sequence). This TCR came from a male donor in good health and CMV-seronegative. The rearrangement links TRBV30 to TRBJ1-6; D gene ambiguous. The specimen was PBMCs. CDR3 region: CAWSVRSSPLHF. CDR3 nucleotide sequence: TGTGCCTGGAGTGTTAGAAGTTCACCCCTCCACTTT.